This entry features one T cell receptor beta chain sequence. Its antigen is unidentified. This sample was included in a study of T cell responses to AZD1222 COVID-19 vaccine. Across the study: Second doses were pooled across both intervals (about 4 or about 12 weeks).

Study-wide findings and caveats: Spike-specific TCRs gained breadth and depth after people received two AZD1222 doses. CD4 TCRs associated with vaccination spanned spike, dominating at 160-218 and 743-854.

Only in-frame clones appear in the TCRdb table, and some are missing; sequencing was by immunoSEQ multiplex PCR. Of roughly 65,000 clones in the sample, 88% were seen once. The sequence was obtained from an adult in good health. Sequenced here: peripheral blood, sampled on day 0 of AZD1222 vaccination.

The CDR3 spells CASSPEEGRGPTDTQYF. Here the CDR3 DNA reads TGTGCCAGCAGCCCGGAGGAGGGGCGGGGGCCAACAGATACGCAGTATTTT. The rearrangement links TRBV11-2 to TRBJ2-3; D is perhaps TRBD2 (7 bases). Germline V gene sequence: CDR1 SGHAT, CDR2 FQNNGV. CDR3 length: 17 amino acids. Trimming left V 5 bases short and J 3 bases short, with 21 bases between.